The sequence of this T cell receptor beta chain was determined in a study of cytomegalovirus exposure and HLA in healthy donors. Study results and limitations: Most TCR beta V segments were productive about 87% or about 30% of the time in an earlier analysis.

With 60 Vbeta and 13 Jbeta primers, the PCR was carried out. The protocol was immunoSEQ multiplex PCR, while the TCRdb copy is restricted to in-frame clones and leaves out a portion. The profile shows roughly 200,000 clones, about two thirds of them singletons. Comment on this clone: Its antigen is unknown.

The CDR3 covers 12 residues. V was trimmed by 4 bases and J by 1 base, leaving 7 bases between them. The germline V gene has CDR1 SQVTM and CDR2 ANQGSEA. The rearrangement uses TRBV29-1 and TRBJ1-2; D is unresolved. The TCR was taken from a man between 35 and 55 years old in good health and CMV-seropositive. The specimen sequenced was PBMCs. CDR3 sequence reads: CSVVQNNYGYTF. The CDR3 nucleotides are TGCAGCGTTGTCCAGAATAACTATGGCTACACCTTC.